The rows below give T cell receptor beta chains drawn from one sample of a study of T cell responses to AZD1222 COVID-19 vaccine. The data were produced by immunoSEQ multiplex PCR, yet TCRdb's version contains in-frame clones alone and is incomplete. In the table there are about 110,000 clones, approximately 89% of which are singletons. Here the sequenced sample was peripheral blood, taken on day 0 of MenACWY control vaccination. These receptors originate from an adult in good health. CDR3s include the opening cysteine and the closing phenylalanine or tryptophan. A D gene is named only where the DNA matches it firmly. Clone size appears in some rows only: once, few, many, or a class for an expanded clone.

D,size,J,V,DNA,CDR3
.,.,TRBJ2-1,TRBV7-2,TGTGCCAGCAGCTTAAGATGGCCGTACAATGAGCAGTTCTTC,CASSLRWPYNEQFF
.,.,TRBJ2-2,TRBV7-2,TGTGCCAGCAGTACCACTAGGGCGAACACCGGGGAGCTGTTTTTT,CASSTTRANTGELFF
TRBD1,.,TRBJ1-6,TRBV27,TGTGCCAGCAGCGACAGGGCAAATTCACCCCTCCACTTT,CASSDRANSPLHF
.,.,TRBJ2-3,TRBV3-1/TRBV3-2,TGTGCCAGCAGCCGAGCAGTAGATACGCAGTATTTT,CASSRAVDTQYF
TRBD1,once,TRBJ2-5,TRBV7-2,TGTGCCAGCAGCGCTGACAGGGCAGAGACCCAGTACTTC,CASSADRAETQYF
.,once,TRBJ2-7,TRBV19,TGTGCCAGTACCGTCCGGGACGGATCCTACGAGCAGTACTTC,CASTVRDGSYEQYF
TRBD1,.,TRBJ1-5,TRBV7-2,TGTGCCAGCAGCTCCCCCCCGGGACAGGGCCTGAATCAGCCCCAGCATTTT,CASSSPPGQGLNQPQHF
TRBD2,.,TRBJ2-3,TRBV10-3,TGTGCCATCAGTGAGGGGACTAGCGGGGGGGTCACAGATACGCAGTATTTT,CAISEGTSGGVTDTQYF
.,.,TRBJ1-4,TRBV4-1,TGCGCCAGCAGCCAAGTCAGAGCCAATGAAAAACTGTTTTTT,CASSQVRANEKLFF
.,.,TRBJ1-3,TRBV3-1/TRBV3-2,TGTGCCAGCAGCCAACAGGGAAACACCATATATTTT,CASSQQGNTIYF
.,.,TRBJ2-3,TRBV10-3,TGTGCCATCAGCCAGACAGGCGATGGGACAGATACGCAGTATTTT,CAISQTGDGTDTQYF
TRBD1,.,TRBJ1-4,TRBV6-5,TGTGCCAGCAGATACCGCGGGACAGTCAATGAAAAACTGTTTTTT,CASRYRGTVNEKLFF
.,.,TRBJ2-2,TRBV24-1,TGTGCCACCAGTGGGGGAGGGGGCGCGTACACCGGGGAGCTGTTTTTT,CATSGGGGAYTGELFF
.,.,TRBJ1-1,TRBV11-2,TGTGCCAGCACCCTAAGAGGAGGTTTGAACACTGAAGCTTTCTTT,CASTLRGGLNTEAFF
.,medium-sized,TRBJ1-6,TRBV7-9,TGTGCCAGCGGAGACCCATGGACTGGAATAGATTCACCCCTCCACTTT,CASGDPWTGIDSPLHF
.,.,TRBJ1-4,TRBV7-6,TGTGCCAGCAGCTTAGAACAGGGAGAGTTGACTAATGAAAAACTGTTTTTT,CASSLEQGELTNEKLFF
.,.,TRBJ1-2,TRBV5-1,TGCGCCAGCCTGAGACGGCGGTACACCTTC,CASLRRRYTF
.,.,TRBJ2-5,TRBV19,TGTGCCAGTAGTATAGTCTTACGACAGGTAGAGACCCAGTACTTC,CASSIVLRQVETQYF
TRBD1,.,TRBJ2-1,TRBV19,TGTGCCAGTACCAAGGGGGCGCGTAATGAGCAGTTCTTC,CASTKGARNEQFF
.,.,TRBJ2-7,TRBV11-1,TGTGCCAGCAGCAAAACCCGACAACCCTCCTACGAGCAGTACTTC,CASSKTRQPSYEQYF
.,.,TRBJ2-7,TRBV3-1/TRBV3-2,TGTGCCAGCAGCCAAGTAAGTCAGATAATGGGCTACGAGCAGTACTTC,CASSQVSQIMGYEQYF
.,.,TRBJ2-7,TRBV10-3,TGTGCCATCAGTGAGTCGGGCGGACAGCCTTACGAGCAGTACTTC,CAISESGGQPYEQYF
.,.,TRBJ1-2,TRBV18,TGTGCCAGCTCGCGGACAGTCCCTGATGGCTACACCTTC,CASSRTVPDGYTF
.,.,TRBJ2-3,TRBV10-2,TGCGCCAGCAGTGGGTTAGTTCTGAGCACAGATACGCAGTATTTT,CASSGLVLSTDTQYF